This entry lists 16 T cell receptor beta chains sequenced from one sample in a study of cytomegalovirus exposure and HLA in healthy donors. 13 Jbeta primers and 60 Vbeta primers were used for the PCR. Produced via immunoSEQ multiplex PCR; TCRdb's table is partial and in-frame only. The table records about 140,000 clones, around 75% of them present only once. Material: PBMCs. Receptors originate from a woman aged 30 to 39 in good health and CMV-seronegative.

V and J are TRBV19 and TRBJ2-3; maybe TRBD2 (5 bases). V was pared by 3 bases and J by 2 bases, with 12 bases between. This CDR3 comprises 15 residues. The germline CDR1 and CDR2 sequences are LNHDA and SQIVND (reference sequence). This chain's CDR3 is CASSMLARPTDTQYF. Written as DNA, the CDR3 is TGTGCCAGTAGTATGTTAGCGCGACCCACAGATACGCAGTATTTT. Full variable domain (outside the CDR3, taken from reference TRBV19 and TRBJ2-3): DGGITQSPKYLFRKEGQNVTLSCEQNLNHDAMYWYRQDPGQGLRLIYYSQIVNDFQKGDIAEGYSVSREKKESFPLTVTSAQKNPTAFYLCASSMLARPTDTQYFGPGTRLTVL.

V usage is TRBV6-4 and J usage is TRBJ2-3, with D maybe TRBD2 (5 bases). Germline V CDR1 and CDR2: MRHNA, SNTAGT. V was cut by 3 bases and J by 2 bases, with 15 bases left in between. The CDR3 length is 16 residues. CDR3 protein: CASSDRGSKDTDTQYF. CDR3 sequence (DNA): TGTGCCAGCAGTGATCGGGGTTCTAAGGACACAGATACGCAGTATTTT.

The CDR3: CASSLGGTGGAETGELFF. CDR3 in DNA: TGTGCCAGCAGCTTAGGTGGGACAGGGGGCGCGGAAACCGGGGAGCTGTTTTTT. This chain connects TRBV11-3 to TRBJ2-2, with 12 nucleotides matching TRBD1. Trimming at V came to 1 base and at J to 5 bases, leaving 8 bases not matched to a gene. This CDR3 has 18 residues. Germline-derived CDR1 and CDR2 are SGHNT and YENEEA.

This clone showed up just once. CDR3 loop: CSVGLAGAYEQYF. The CDR3 nucleotides read TGCAGCGTGGGACTAGCGGGGGCCTACGAGCAGTACTTC. The chain joins TRBV29-1 to TRBJ2-5, with TRBD2 identical over 14 bases. The DNA end favors TRBJ2-7, so the J call may be wrong. CDR1 is SQVTM, CDR2 ANQGSEA, per germline. This CDR3 comprises 13 residues.

This clone appeared a single time. This chain links TRBV19 with TRBJ2-1; 8 bases match TRBD2. Trimming removed 5 bases from V and 13 bases from J; junction bases left unmatched: 13. CDR3 length: 14 residues. CDR1 and CDR2 from the germline V gene are LNHDA and SQIVND (reference sequence). Written as DNA, the CDR3 is TGTGCCAGTAGTCTCCGTAGCGGGGAGAGGGGACAGTTCTTC. Residues: CASSLRSGERGQFF.

This chain joins TRBV11-3 and TRBJ2-1, with TRBD2 matching 10 bases. The CDR3 consists of 16 residues. The germline V gene encodes CDR1 SGHNT and CDR2 YENEEA. V shed 5 bases, J shed 8 bases, and the junction held 12 bases outside the gene matches. The CDR3 here is CASSPSKSGGVDEQFF. The CDR3 DNA follows: TGTGCCAGCAGCCCCTCGAAAAGCGGGGGGGTCGATGAGCAGTTCTTC.

This clone was recorded a few times. The chain is built from TRBV5-1 and TRBJ2-1, with 13 bases aligning to TRBD2. The germline gives CDR1 SGHRS, CDR2 YFSETQ. V gave up 1 base and J gave up 5 bases; unmatched junction bases: 6. The CDR3 spans 17 residues. CDR3 nucleotide sequence: TGCGCCAGCAGCTTGACTAGCGGGGGGGCCTGGGACAATGAGCAGTTCTTC. It codes for CASSLTSGGAWDNEQFF. Variable domain in full (rest from reference TRBV5-1 and TRBJ2-1): KAGVTQTPRYLIKTRGQQVTLSCSPISGHRSVSWYQQTPGQGLQFLFEYFSETQRNKGNFPGRFSGRQFSNSRSEMNVSTLELGDSALYLCASSLTSGGAWDNEQFFGPGTRLTVL.

The chain employs TRBV27 and TRBJ2-3; 9 nucleotides align to TRBD2. The J segment lost 0 bases and the V segment lost 6 bases, leaving 7 bases of the junction unmatched. CDR1 and CDR2 (germline): MNHEY, SMNVEV (reference sequence). This CDR3 has 16 residues. The CDR3 DNA reads as TGTGCCAGCAGGCGTCTCAGCGGGGGGAGCACAGATACGCAGTATTTT. Encoded protein: CASRRLSGGSTDTQYF.

This clone was found once. The chain has TRBV7-9 and TRBJ2-3, with TRBD2 matching over 15 bases. V shed 5 bases, J shed 2 bases, and the junction held 5 bases outside the gene matches. This CDR3 spans 17 amino acids. The germline CDR1 and CDR2 sequences are SEHNR and FQNEAQ (reference sequence). CDR3 in amino acids: CASSPGTSGGNTDTQYF. Here the CDR3 DNA reads TGTGCCAGCAGCCCAGGGACTAGCGGGGGGAACACAGATACGCAGTATTTT.

The chain uses TRBV19 and TRBJ1-6; 7 bases line up with TRBD1. CDR1 and CDR2 (germline): LNHDA, SQIVND (reference sequence). V shed 5 bases, J shed 9 bases, and the junction held 7 bases outside the gene matches. This CDR3 has 14 amino acids. This chain's CDR3 is CASSADRPFSPLHF. DNA of the CDR3: TGTGCCAGTAGTGCGGACAGGCCATTTTCACCCCTCCACTTT.

The genes are TRBV19 and TRBJ2-7, with 9 bases fitting TRBD2. From germline, CDR1 is LNHDA and CDR2 SQIVND (reference sequence). V shed 6 bases and J 3 bases; nucleotides not matched to a gene: 6. The CDR3 has 14 amino acids. CDR3 region: CASRRSSGDYEQYV. The DNA of the CDR3 is TGTGCCAGTAGGAGGTCTAGCGGGGACTACGAGCAGTACGTC.

The V call is TRBV14, the J call TRBJ1-1; no clear D gene. The CDR3 loop spans 13 amino acids. From germline, CDR1 is SGHDN and CDR2 FVKESK. The V and J ends lost 4 bases and 4 bases respectively, with 10 bases between them. The CDR3, as DNA: TGTGCCAGCAGCCGTGACCGACTCACTGAAGCTTTCTTT. This codes for CASSRDRLTEAFF.

This clone has more than one count but fewer than ten. CDR3 loop: CASSEWRTPGDTQYF. CDR3 sequence (DNA): TGTGCCAGCAGTGAATGGCGAACGCCGGGAGATACGCAGTATTTT. This sequence joins TRBV6-1 and TRBJ2-3; D is undetermined. This CDR3 is built from 15 residues. The V end was cut by 2 bases, the J end by 5 bases, with 14 bases between. Germline V lookup: CDR1 MNHNS, CDR2 SASEGT.

V gene TRBV5-6 combines with J gene TRBJ2-7; perhaps TRBD1 as D (6 bases). The CDR3 consists of 16 residues. Trimming took off 2 bases at V and 0 bases at J, with 15 bases between the two ends. Per the germline V gene, CDR1 is SGHDT and CDR2 is YYEEEE. CDR3 loop: CASSLFGAGDSYEQYF. CDR3 DNA: TGTGCCAGCAGCTTATTCGGGGCAGGGGACTCCTACGAGCAGTACTTC.

The rearrangement links TRBV18 to TRBJ2-1; D may be TRBD1 (7 bases). Germline CDR1 is KGHSH and CDR2 is LQKENI. This CDR3 is built from 18 residues. Trimming left V 1 base short and J 6 bases short, with 22 bases between. The CDR3 DNA sequence: TGTGCCAGCTCACCACATGGAGGGGGCACGGTACCTGGCAATGAGCAGTTCTTC. Protein sequence: CASSPHGGGTVPGNEQFF.

This clone was seen only once. The chain combines TRBV19 with TRBJ2-1; tentatively, D is TRBD2 (6 bases). The CDR3 length is 17 residues. Germline loops: CDR1 LNHDA, CDR2 SQIVND (reference sequence). The V gene lost 5 bases and the J gene lost 2 bases, with 19 bases spanning the gap. Here the CDR3 DNA reads TGTGCCAGTAGTCCGACCCACAGCGGGTCTGCCTACAATGAGCAGTTCTTC. Protein: CASSPTHSGSAYNEQFF.